The source of this T cell receptor (beta chain) is a study of blood T cells in healthy people across ages. This clonotype showed up just a few times. What it recognizes is unknown. The CDR3 runs 18 residues. Deletions cut 0 bases from V and 0 bases from J, with 15 bases between. The germline V gene has CDR1 ENHRY and CDR2 SYGVKD. A sample-barcoded 5' primer and a J-beta primer mix were used in a second PCR of about 7 to 12 cycles. A template-switch adaptor with 12 random nucleotides tagged each cDNA molecule. In TCRdb, the 5' RACE reads were re-called with MiXCR into one record per CDR3 protein. The table lists about a million distinct CDR3 sequences, just over 50% of them singletons. Whole-study results and caveats: Age advanced and TCR beta diversity per million T cells fell, roughly linearly. Unsorted PBMC input precluded a conclusive naive versus antigen-experienced comparison. The study found more naive CD4+ cells and higher diversity in long-lived than aged donors.

The chain links TRBV10-3 to TRBJ1-5; D might be TRBD1 (6 bases). The specimen sequenced was blood. This TCR derives from a woman in her sixties or seventies in good health. The CDR3: CAISESEDSAYSNQPQHF. The CDR3 DNA follows: TGTGCCATCAGTGAGTCGGAGGACAGCGCTTATAGCAATCAGCCCCAGCATTTT.